What follows are 6 T cell receptor beta chains derived from one specimen sequenced in a study of blood T cell repertoires in COVID-19. The data were produced by immunoSEQ multiplex PCR, yet TCRdb's version contains in-frame clones alone and is incomplete. The data show a few hundred thousand clones, more than 85% seen once. The sequenced sample consisted of peripheral blood. Source of these receptors: a woman in her fifties or sixties with COVID-19, enrolled during active disease.

The genes are TRBV4-1 and TRBJ1-1; 8 nucleotides align to TRBD1. Germline CDR1 reads MGHRA; CDR2 reads YSYEKL. The CDR3 is 15 amino acids. V gave up 3 bases and J gave up 3 bases; unmatched junction bases: 6. Here the CDR3 DNA reads TGCGCCAGCAGCCATAGTGGACAGGGAGACACTGAAGCTTTCTTT. Its translation is CASSHSGQGDTEAFF.

The rearrangement uses TRBV6-6 and TRBJ1-5; D gene uncertain. V lost 2 bases, J lost 9 bases, and 17 bases lay in between. There are 15 residues in the CDR3. CDR1 is MNHNY, CDR2 SVGAGI, per germline (reference sequence). The CDR3 DNA reads TGTGCCAGCAGTTACGACGGGAGGGAATCAGGGCCCCAGCATTTT. Protein: CASSYDGRESGPQHF.

In its sample, this clone was seen once. The CDR3: CASSLGPAMNTEAFF. The CDR3 DNA reads as TGTGCCAGCAGTTTAGGGCCGGCCATGAACACTGAAGCTTTCTTT. This chain links TRBV27 with TRBJ1-1; D unresolved. Germline CDR1 is MNHEY and CDR2 is SMNVEV (reference sequence). The CDR3 covers 15 residues. Trimming shortened V by 2 bases and J by 0 bases, and 10 bases separated the two germline ends.

V is TRBV12-2 and J is TRBJ2-2; TRBD2, as called in the table, went unchecked against the DNA. TRBV12-2 is recorded as a pseudogene. This CDR3 is built from 11 residues. This chain's CDR3 is CATLALGELFF. CDR3 in DNA: TGTGCAACCTTAGCGCTCGGGGAGCTGTTTTTT.

The J gene is TRBJ1-2, the V gene TRBV7-9; D gene uncertain. Trimming took off 3 bases at V and 5 bases at J, with 10 bases between the two ends. This CDR3 is built from 13 residues. In germline, CDR1 is SEHNR, CDR2 FQNEAQ (reference sequence). CDR3 amino acids: CASSLGSQYGYTF. CDR3 bases: TGTGCCAGCAGCTTGGGCAGTCAGTATGGCTACACCTTC. The whole variable domain, remainder taken from reference TRBV7-9 and TRBJ1-2, is DTGVSQNPRHKITKRGQNVTFRCDPISEHNRLYWYRQTLGQGPEFLTYFQNEAQLEKSRLLSDRFSAERPKGSFSTLEIQRTEQGDSAMYLCASSLGSQYGYTFGSGTRLTVV.

The chain links TRBV6-5 to TRBJ2-1; 8 nucleotides agree with TRBD2. V lost 7 bases, J lost 0 bases, and 5 bases stayed unmatched. CDR1 MNHEY and CDR2 SVGAGI come from the germline V gene. CDR3 size: 15 residues. CDR3: CASTESGSSYNEQFF. The CDR3 DNA is TGTGCCAGCACCGAGAGCGGGAGCTCCTACAATGAGCAGTTCTTC.